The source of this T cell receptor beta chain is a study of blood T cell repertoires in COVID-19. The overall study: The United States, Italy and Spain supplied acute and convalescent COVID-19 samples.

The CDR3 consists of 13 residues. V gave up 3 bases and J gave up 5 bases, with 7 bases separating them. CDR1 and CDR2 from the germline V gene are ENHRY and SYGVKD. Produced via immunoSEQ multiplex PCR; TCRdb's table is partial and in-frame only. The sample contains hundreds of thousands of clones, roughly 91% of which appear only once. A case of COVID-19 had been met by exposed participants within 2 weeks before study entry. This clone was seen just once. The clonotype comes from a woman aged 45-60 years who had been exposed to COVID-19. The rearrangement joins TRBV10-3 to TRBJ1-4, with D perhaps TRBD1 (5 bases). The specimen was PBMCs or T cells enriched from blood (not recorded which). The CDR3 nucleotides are TGTGCCATCAGTGACCAGGGAAATGAAAAACTGTTTTTT. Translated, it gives CAISDQGNEKLFF.